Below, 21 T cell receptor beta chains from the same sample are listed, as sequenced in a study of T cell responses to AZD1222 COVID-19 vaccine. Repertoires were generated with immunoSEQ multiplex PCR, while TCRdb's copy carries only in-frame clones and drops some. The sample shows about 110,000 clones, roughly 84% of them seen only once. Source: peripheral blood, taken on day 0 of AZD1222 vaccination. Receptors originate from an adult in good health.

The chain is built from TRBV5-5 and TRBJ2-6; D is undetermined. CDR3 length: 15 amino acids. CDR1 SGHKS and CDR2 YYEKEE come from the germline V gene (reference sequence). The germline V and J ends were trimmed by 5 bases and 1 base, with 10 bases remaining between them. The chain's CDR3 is CASSFGPSGANVLTF. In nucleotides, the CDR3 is TGTGCCAGCAGTTTTGGACCGTCTGGGGCCAACGTCCTGACTTTC.

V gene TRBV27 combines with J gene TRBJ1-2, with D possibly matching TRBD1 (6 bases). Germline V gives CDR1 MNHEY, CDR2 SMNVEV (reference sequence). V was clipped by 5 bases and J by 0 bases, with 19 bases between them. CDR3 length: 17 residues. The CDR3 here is CASSPWSGERANYGYTF. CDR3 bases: TGTGCCAGCAGTCCATGGTCAGGGGAGAGAGCTAACTATGGCTACACCTTC.

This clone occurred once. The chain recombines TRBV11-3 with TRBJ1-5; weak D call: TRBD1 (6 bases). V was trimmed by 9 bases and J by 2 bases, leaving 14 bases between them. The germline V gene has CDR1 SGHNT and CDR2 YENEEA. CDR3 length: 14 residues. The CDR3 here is CARRGGWGNQPQHF. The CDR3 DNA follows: TGTGCCAGAAGGGGGGGTTGGGGCAATCAGCCCCAGCATTTT.

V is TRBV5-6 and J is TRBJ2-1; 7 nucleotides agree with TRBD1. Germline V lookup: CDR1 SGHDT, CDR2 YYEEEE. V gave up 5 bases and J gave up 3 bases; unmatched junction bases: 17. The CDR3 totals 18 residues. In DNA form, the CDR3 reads TGTGCCAGCAGACCTCGAGCCACAGGGGTACGGGTCTACAATGAGCAGTTCTTC. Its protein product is CASRPRATGVRVYNEQFF. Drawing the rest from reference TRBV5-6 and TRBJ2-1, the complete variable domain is DAGVTQSPTHLIKTRGQQVTLRCSPKSGHDTVSWYQQALGQGPQFIFQYYEEEERQRGNFPDRFSGHQFPNYSSELNVNALLLGDSALYLCASRPRATGVRVYNEQFFGPGTRLTVL.

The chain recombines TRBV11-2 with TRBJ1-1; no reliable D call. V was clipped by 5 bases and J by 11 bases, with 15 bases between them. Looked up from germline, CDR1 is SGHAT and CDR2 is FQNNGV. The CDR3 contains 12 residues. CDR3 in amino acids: CASSGRHIGAFF. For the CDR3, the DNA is TGTGCCAGCAGCGGAAGACACATTGGCGCTTTCTTT.

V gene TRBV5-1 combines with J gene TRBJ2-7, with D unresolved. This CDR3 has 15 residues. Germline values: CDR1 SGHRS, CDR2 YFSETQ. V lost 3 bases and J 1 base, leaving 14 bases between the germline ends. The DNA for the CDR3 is TGCGCCAGCAGCTCTGACGGTACAACTTCCTACGAGCAGTACTTC. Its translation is CASSSDGTTSYEQYF. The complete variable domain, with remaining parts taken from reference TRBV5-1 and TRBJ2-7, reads KAGVTQTPRYLIKTRGQQVTLSCSPISGHRSVSWYQQTPGQGLQFLFEYFSETQRNKGNFPGRFSGRQFSNSRSEMNVSTLELGDSALYLCASSSDGTTSYEQYFGPGTRLTVT.

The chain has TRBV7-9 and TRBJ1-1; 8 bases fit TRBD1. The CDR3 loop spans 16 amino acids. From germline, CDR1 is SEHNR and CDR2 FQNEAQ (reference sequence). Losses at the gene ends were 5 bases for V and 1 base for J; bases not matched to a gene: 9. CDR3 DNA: TGTGCCAGCAGCGCGAGAATGACAGGGGCGAACACTGAAGCTTTCTTT. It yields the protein CASSARMTGANTEAFF.

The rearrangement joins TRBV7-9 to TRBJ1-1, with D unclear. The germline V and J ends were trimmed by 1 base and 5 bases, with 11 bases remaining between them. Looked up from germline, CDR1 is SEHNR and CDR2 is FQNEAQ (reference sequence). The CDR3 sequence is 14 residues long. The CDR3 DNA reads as TGTGCCAGCAGCTTAGAGCTCGTCGGGACTGAAGCTTTCTTT. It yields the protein CASSLELVGTEAFF.

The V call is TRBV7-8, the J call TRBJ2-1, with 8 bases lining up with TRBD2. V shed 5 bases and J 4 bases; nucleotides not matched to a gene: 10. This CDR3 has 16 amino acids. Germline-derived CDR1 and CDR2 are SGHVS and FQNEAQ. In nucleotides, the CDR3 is TGTGCCAGCAGCCCGCAGGGGCGGGGGGCTTACAATGAGCAGTTCTTC. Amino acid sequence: CASSPQGRGAYNEQFF.

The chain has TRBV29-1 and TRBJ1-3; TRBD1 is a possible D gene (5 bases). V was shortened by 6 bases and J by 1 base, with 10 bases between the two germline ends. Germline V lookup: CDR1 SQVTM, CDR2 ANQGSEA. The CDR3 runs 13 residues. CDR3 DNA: TGCAGCGTACAGGACGGATCTGGAAACACCATATATTTT. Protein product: CSVQDGSGNTIYF.

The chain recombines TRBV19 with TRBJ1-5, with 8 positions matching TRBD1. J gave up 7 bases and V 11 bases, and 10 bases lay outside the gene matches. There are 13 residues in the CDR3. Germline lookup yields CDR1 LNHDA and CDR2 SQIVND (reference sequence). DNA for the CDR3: TGTGCCTCTGGACAGGGTCACCGGCAGCCCCAGCATTTT. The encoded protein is CASGQGHRQPQHF.

The DNA for the CDR3 is TGCGCCAGCAGCCAATGGGTGGGCGCCCAAGAGACCCAGTACTTC. Protein: CASSQWVGAQETQYF. This chain uses TRBV4-3 with TRBJ2-5; no firm D call. With 2 bases removed from V and 1 base from J, the gap between germline ends came to 11 bases. The CDR3 covers 15 residues. The germline V gene encodes CDR1 LGHNA and CDR2 YSLEER.

The CDR3 sequence: CASSDSGVYNSLPNEQFF. DNA of the CDR3: TGTGCCAGCAGTGACTCGGGAGTATATAACTCTCTCCCTAATGAGCAGTTCTTC. This chain uses TRBV6-4 with TRBJ2-1, with D possibly matching TRBD2 (5 bases). The CDR3 consists of 18 residues. Germline CDR1 MRHNA, CDR2 SNTAGT. Trimming removed 0 bases from V and 7 bases from J, with 22 bases in between.

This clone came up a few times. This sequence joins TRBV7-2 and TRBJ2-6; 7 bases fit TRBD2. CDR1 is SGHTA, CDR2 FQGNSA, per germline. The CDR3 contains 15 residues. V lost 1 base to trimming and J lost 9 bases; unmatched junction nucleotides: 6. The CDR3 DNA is TGTGCCAGCAGCTTAGTCTACGGGGAGGGCAACGTCCTGACTTTC. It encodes CASSLVYGEGNVLTF. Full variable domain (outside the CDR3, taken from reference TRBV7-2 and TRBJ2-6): GAGVSQSPSNKVTEKGKDVELRCDPISGHTALYWYRQSLGQGLEFLIYFQGNSAPDKSGLPSDRFSAERTGGSVSTLTIQRTQQEDSAVYLCASSLVYGEGNVLTFGAGSRLTVL.

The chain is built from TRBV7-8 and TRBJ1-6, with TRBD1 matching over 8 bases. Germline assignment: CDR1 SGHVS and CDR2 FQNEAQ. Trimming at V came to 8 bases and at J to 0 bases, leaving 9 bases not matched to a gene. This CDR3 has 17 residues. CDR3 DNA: TGTGCCAGCCAAAGGACAGGGATGAGCTCCTATAATTCACCCCTCCACTTT. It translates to CASQRTGMSSYNSPLHF.

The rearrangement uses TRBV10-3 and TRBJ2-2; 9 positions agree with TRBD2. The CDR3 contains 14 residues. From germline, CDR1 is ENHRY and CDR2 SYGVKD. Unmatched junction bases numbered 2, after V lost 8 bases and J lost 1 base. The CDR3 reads CAIGAGGNTGELFF. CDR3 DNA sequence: TGTGCCATCGGAGCGGGAGGGAACACCGGGGAGCTGTTTTTT.

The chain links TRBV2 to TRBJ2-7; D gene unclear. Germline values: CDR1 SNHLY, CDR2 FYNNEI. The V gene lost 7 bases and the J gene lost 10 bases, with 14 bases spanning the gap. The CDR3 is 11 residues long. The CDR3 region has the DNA TGTGCCAGCAATACGGACGGGCGACAGTACTTC. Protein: CASNTDGRQYF.

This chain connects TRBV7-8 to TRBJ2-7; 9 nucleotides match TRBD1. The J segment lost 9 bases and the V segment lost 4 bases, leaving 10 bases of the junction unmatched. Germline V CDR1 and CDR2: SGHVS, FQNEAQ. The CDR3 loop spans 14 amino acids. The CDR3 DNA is TGTGCCAGCAGCTCTACCCGGGACAGGGTCGGGCAGTACTTC. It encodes CASSSTRDRVGQYF.

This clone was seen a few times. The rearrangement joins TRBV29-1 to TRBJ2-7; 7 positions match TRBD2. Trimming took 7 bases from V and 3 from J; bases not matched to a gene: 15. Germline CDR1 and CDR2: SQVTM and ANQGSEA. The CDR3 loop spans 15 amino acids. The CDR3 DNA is TGCAGCGCTACCCCCGAGTCTAGCGGAGGCTACGAGCAGTACTTC. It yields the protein CSATPESSGGYEQYF.

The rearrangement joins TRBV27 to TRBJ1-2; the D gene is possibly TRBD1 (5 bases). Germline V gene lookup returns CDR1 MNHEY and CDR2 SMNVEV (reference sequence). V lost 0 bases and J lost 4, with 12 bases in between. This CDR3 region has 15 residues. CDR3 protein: CASSLSAGRGYGYTF. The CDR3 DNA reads TGTGCCAGCAGTTTATCAGCAGGGAGGGGCTATGGCTACACCTTC.

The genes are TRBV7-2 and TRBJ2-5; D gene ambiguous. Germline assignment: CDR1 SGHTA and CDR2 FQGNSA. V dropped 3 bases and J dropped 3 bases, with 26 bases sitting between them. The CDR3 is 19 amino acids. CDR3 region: CASSFPFSLGRVPEETQYF. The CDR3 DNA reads TGTGCCAGCAGCTTCCCCTTTTCTTTGGGTAGGGTGCCGGAAGAGACCCAGTACTTC.